This TCR beta chain was found in a study of blood T cell repertoires in COVID-19. Sequenced by immunoSEQ multiplex PCR; TCRdb stores in-frame clones only, minus some. This table holds fewer than 450,000 clones, around 90% found once. Germline V gene sequence: CDR1 MGHDK, CDR2 SYGVNS. With 5 bases removed from V and 0 bases from J, the gap between germline ends came to 12 bases. The CDR3 is 15 residues long. The sequencing sample was made of peripheral blood. This TCR came from a young woman who had recovered from COVID-19. The chain combines TRBV25-1 with TRBJ2-3, with D perhaps matching TRBD1 (5 bases). The CDR3 region has the DNA TGTGCCAGCAGTCTGACAGAATATAGCACAGATACGCAGTATTTT. Its translation: CASSLTEYSTDTQYF.